This T cell receptor beta chain was profiled in a study of beta chain features in type 1 diabetes. Study-level background: Across all samples, roughly 100,000,000 sorted cells were examined.

Regarding this clone: Its target is not known.

Unmatched junction bases numbered 6, after V lost 1 base and J lost 5 bases. Germline-derived CDR1 and CDR2 are MGHRA and YSYEKL. The CDR3 length is 16 residues. The authors reverse transcribed all of the isolated RNA, so sequencing captured expressed TCRB transcripts. About 3.6 million reads was the average for naive, central memory and regulatory T cell samples. Libraries were prepared by immunoSEQ multiplex PCR; TCRdb keeps only in-frame clonotypes and omits some of them. The table has about 140,000 clones, roughly 9.7% seen once; the top ten hold 0.65%. Study-wide results and limits: In type 1 diabetes patients, VDJ junctions had fewer insertions; deletions at these junctions were more frequent. Shorter templates might be favored by PCR, and equally so in patients and in controls.

Sequenced input: central memory CD4+ T cells from blood. J is TRBJ2-1 and V is TRBV4-1, with 9 bases lining up with TRBD2. The receptor comes from a woman between 35 and 50 years old in good health. The CDR3 here is CASSQGGLALDNEQFF. Here the CDR3 DNA reads TGCGCCAGCAGCCAAGGGGGACTAGCTTTGGACAATGAGCAGTTCTTC.